A single sample is the source of the 20 T cell receptor beta chains below, sequenced in a study of shared clonotypes between healthy human individuals. TCRdb's table, derived via immunoSEQ multiplex PCR, lists solely in-frame clones and lacks some. The sample has about 2 million clones, less than 95% seen once. Positively selected for CCR7, the CD45RO-negative cells used as naive CD8 cells excluded terminally differentiated effector memory CD45RA+ cells. What was sequenced was naive CD8+ T cells sorted from blood. These receptors all stem from a man aged 18 to 35 in good health.

Points on this clone: This sample also contains other DNA sequences that code for the same CDR3. The V call is TRBV30, the J call TRBJ1-1; perhaps TRBD1 as D (6 bases). The CDR3 has 13 amino acids. V lost 0 bases and J 2 bases, leaving 7 bases between the germline ends. Germline values: CDR1 GTSNPN, CDR2 SVGIG (reference sequence). The DNA of the CDR3 is TGTGCCTGGAGTGTAGGGGGTAACACTGAAGCTTTCTTT. Translated, it gives CAWSVGGNTEAFF.

In the case of this clone: The sample has other DNA sequences that encode this CDR3 too. V usage is TRBV6-1 and J usage is TRBJ2-7; the D is unclear. V was pared by 2 bases and J by 2 bases, with 4 bases between. In germline, CDR1 is MNHNS, CDR2 SASEGT. The length of the CDR3 is 12 residues. DNA of the CDR3: TGTGCCAGCAGTGAACCGGCCTACGAGCAGTACTTC. Its translation: CASSEPAYEQYF.

The chain joins TRBV28 to TRBJ2-2; 7 bases match TRBD2. Germline loops: CDR1 MDHEN, CDR2 SYDVKM. CDR3 length: 15 amino acids. V lost 3 bases and J lost 5; bases outside the gene matches: 6. CDR3 bases: TGTGCCAGCAGTTTGGGTAGCGGGTGGACCGGGGAGCTGTTTTTT. Protein: CASSLGSGWTGELFF.

The chain carries TRBV18 and TRBJ2-5; D call uncertain. Germline CDR1 is KGHSH and CDR2 is LQKENI. The CDR3 has 15 residues. V was clipped by 6 bases and J by 5 bases, with 19 bases between them. CDR3 sequence reads: CASSTLPAARETQYF. The CDR3 bases are TGTGCCAGCTCTACTCTACCTGCTGCTAGGGAGACCCAGTACTTC.

J is TRBJ2-1 and V is TRBV13; D is undetermined. V lost 5 bases to trimming and J lost 0 bases, with 11 bases between them. This CDR3 has 15 residues. Germline V lookup: CDR1 PRHDT, CDR2 FYEKMQ (reference sequence). This CDR3 reads CASSPSALSYNEQFF. CDR3 bases: TGTGCCAGCAGCCCCTCGGCGCTCTCCTACAATGAGCAGTTCTTC. Full variable domain (missing parts from reference TRBV13 and TRBJ2-1): AAGVIQSPRHLIKEKRETATLKCYPIPRHDTVYWYQQGPGQDPQFLISFYEKMQSDKGSIPDRFSAQQFSDYHSELNMSSLELGDSALYFCASSPSALSYNEQFFGPGTRLTVL.

V and J are TRBV7-6 and TRBJ1-1; 7 nucleotides line up with TRBD1. Germline V gives CDR1 SGHVS, CDR2 FNYEAQ. The ends lost 6 bases at V and 6 bases at J; junction bases unmatched: 13. The CDR3 covers 15 residues. The CDR3 DNA follows: TGTGCCAGCAGTTACAGGGGTTGGGGGGCCGCTGAAGCTTTCTTT. Its protein is CASSYRGWGAAEAFF.

J is TRBJ1-6 and V is TRBV27; possible D gene TRBD1, 6 bases. V lost 3 bases and J 10 bases, leaving 13 bases between the germline ends. The V gene's germline CDR1 is MNHEY and CDR2 SMNVEV (reference sequence). The CDR3 is made up of 14 amino acids. CDR3 region: CASSLDQGKSPLHF. CDR3 DNA sequence: TGTGCCAGCAGTTTGGATCAGGGGAAATCACCCCTCCACTTT.

The genes are TRBV6-5 and TRBJ1-5; 7 nucleotides align to TRBD1. CDR1 is MNHEY, CDR2 SVGAGI, per germline. CDR3 length: 15 amino acids. Unmatched junction bases numbered 5, after V lost 5 bases and J lost 1 base. The CDR3 coding sequence is TGTGCCAGCAGTATAGGGACAGAGAGCAATCAGCCCCAGCATTTT. Protein: CASSIGTESNQPQHF.

The chain recombines TRBV6-5 with TRBJ2-7, with 11 positions matching TRBD2. Germline assignment: CDR1 MNHEY and CDR2 SVGAGI. V was pared by 5 bases and J by 6 bases, with 6 bases of the junction left unmatched. The CDR3 is 14 residues long. The chain's CDR3 is CASSVYGTSGEQYF. The DNA of the CDR3 is TGTGCCAGCAGTGTCTACGGGACTAGCGGCGAGCAGTACTTC.

The chain joins TRBV6-1 to TRBJ2-5, with TRBD1 as a possible D gene (5 bases). The CDR3 totals 12 residues. With 6 bases removed from V and 5 bases from J, the gap between germline ends came to 10 bases. Looked up from germline, CDR1 is MNHNS and CDR2 is SASEGT. The CDR3 loop reads CASSRVGETQYF. In nucleotides, the CDR3 is TGTGCCAGCAGCAGGGTTGGGGAGACCCAGTACTTC.

A single count supports this clone. The same CDR3 arises from other DNA sequences in this sample as well. This sequence joins TRBV27 and TRBJ2-1; TRBD1 might be the D (6 bases). CDR1 is MNHEY, CDR2 SMNVEV, per germline (reference sequence). The CDR3 runs 13 residues. V shed 2 bases and J shed 9 bases, with 11 bases lying between them. The CDR3 DNA reads as TGTGCCAGCAGTTTAGGGGGCGGAGGTGAGCAGTTCTTC. This encodes CASSLGGGGEQFF.

V is TRBV5-8 and J is TRBJ2-7; TRBD1 is a possible D gene (5 bases). In germline, CDR1 is SGHTS, CDR2 YDEGEE. V lost 4 bases and J lost 6, with 14 bases in between. This CDR3 comprises 13 residues. For the CDR3, the DNA is TGTGCCAGCAGCCTGACACTTCAGGGCGAGCAGTACTTC. It encodes CASSLTLQGEQYF.

V is TRBV2 and J is TRBJ2-7; 9 positions agree with TRBD1. The CDR3 runs 14 residues. After removal of 8 bases from V and 5 bases from J, the junction contained 10 bases not matched to a gene. The V gene's germline CDR1 is SNHLY and CDR2 FYNNEI. CDR3: CASSPDRGLNEQYF. In nucleotides, the CDR3 is TGTGCCAGCTCTCCGGACAGGGGTTTAAACGAGCAGTACTTC.

The chain joins TRBV30 to TRBJ1-1; no definite D call. Germline CDR1 reads GTSNPN; CDR2 reads SVGIG (reference sequence). V was shortened by 5 bases and J by 1 base, with 14 bases between the two germline ends. The CDR3 is made up of 14 amino acids. CDR3 sequence reads: CAWAGVTSNTEAFF. Here the CDR3 DNA reads TGTGCCTGGGCTGGGGTGACGTCGAACACTGAAGCTTTCTTT.

This CDR3 reads CASSQWTGEYSNQPQHF. Here the CDR3 DNA reads TGTGCCAGCAGCCAGTGGACAGGGGAGTATAGCAATCAGCCCCAGCATTTT. The V call is TRBV5-6, the J call TRBJ1-5, with 9 bases aligning to TRBD1. The CDR3 loop spans 17 amino acids. The V and J ends lost 4 bases and 0 bases, in that order; junction bases with no gene match: 8. CDR1 is SGHDT, CDR2 YYEEEE, per germline.

V gene TRBV9 combines with J gene TRBJ2-1, with 9 bases lining up with TRBD2. Germline loops: CDR1 SGDLS, CDR2 YYNGEE. The CDR3 spans 16 residues. J was trimmed by 2 bases and V by 3 bases; bases with no gene match: 6. The CDR3 sequence is CASSGRLAEPYNEQFF. The CDR3 DNA reads as TGTGCCAGCAGCGGCCGACTAGCGGAGCCCTACAATGAGCAGTTCTTC.

The V gene is TRBV2, the J gene TRBJ2-5; D is perhaps TRBD1 (6 bases). CDR3 length equals 17 residues. CDR1 is SNHLY, CDR2 FYNNEI, per germline. The V and J ends lost 4 bases and 2 bases respectively, with 20 bases between them. The CDR3 here is CASSVPSGHPKQETQYF. CDR3 DNA sequence: TGTGCCAGCAGTGTTCCTTCGGGACACCCAAAGCAAGAGACCCAGTACTTC. The variable domain in full, with the rest retrieved from reference TRBV2 and TRBJ2-5, is EPEVTQTPSHQVTQMGQEVILRCVPISNHLYFYWYRQILGQKVEFLVSFYNNEISEKSEIFDDQFSVERPDGSNFTLKIRSTKLEDSAMYFCASSVPSGHPKQETQYFGPGTRLLVL.

The chain recombines TRBV7-6 with TRBJ2-3, with 9 positions matching TRBD2. The germline V gene encodes CDR1 SGHVS and CDR2 FNYEAQ. V shed 4 bases, J shed 2 bases, and the junction held 4 bases outside the gene matches. The length of the CDR3 is 15 residues. CDR3 in amino acids: CASSYSGGFTDTQYF. CDR3 coding DNA: TGTGCCAGCAGCTACAGCGGGGGGTTCACAGATACGCAGTATTTT.

The gene calls are TRBV4-1 and TRBJ2-7; D is perhaps TRBD2 (6 bases). The CDR3 has 15 residues. V shed 0 bases and J shed 7 bases, with 16 bases lying between them. Germline CDR1 is MGHRA and CDR2 is YSYEKL. The CDR3: CASSQDRGLLEEQYF. CDR3 DNA: TGCGCCAGCAGCCAAGATCGGGGACTCCTGGAAGAGCAGTACTTC.

Here the CDR3 reads CASSLTGRDEQYF. The CDR3 DNA follows: TGTGCCAGCAGTTTGACAGGGAGAGACGAGCAGTACTTC. This chain uses TRBV6-6 with TRBJ2-7, with 7 bases lining up with TRBD1. This CDR3 is built from 13 residues. Looked up from germline, CDR1 is MNHNY and CDR2 is SVGAGI (reference sequence). Trimming cost V 4 bases and J 5 bases; bases outside gene matches: 5.